This T cell receptor (beta chain) is from a study of control samples from healthy donors and cancer patients. Trimming at V came to 6 bases and at J to 3 bases, leaving 10 bases not matched to a gene. This CDR3 region has 15 residues. The germline gives CDR1 MGHRA, CDR2 YSYEKL. Some clones are missing from TCRdb's copy, which holds only in-frame ones; the method was immunoSEQ multiplex PCR. The sample carries about 140,000 clones, 94% recorded once. Sequencing input: blood. This clonotype was sampled from a middle-aged man in good health. The chain recombines TRBV4-1 with TRBJ1-2, with TRBD1 identical over 7 bases. In DNA, the CDR3 is TGCGCCAGCAGACAACCGACAGGGAGGGACTATGGCTACACCTTC. Translated, it gives CASRQPTGRDYGYTF.